This is a list of T cell receptor beta chains from one sample in a study of blood T cell repertoires in COVID-19. This table comes from immunoSEQ multiplex PCR, and its TCRdb copy is limited to in-frame clones, with some not included. Here the sample spans 150,000 to 200,000 clones, about 80% being singletons. Sequenced sample: peripheral blood. The origin of the receptors is a human donor with acute or convalescent COVID-19. The donor label of this sample is uncertain. Each CDR3 is given with its conserved first and last residue. A D gene is named only where the DNA matches it firmly. Clone size is not always given. Where it is, it says once, few, many or a class for expanded clones.

v_gene,j_gene,d_gene,abundance,CDR3nt,CDR3aa
TRBV3-1/TRBV3-2,TRBJ1-4,TRBD1,few,TGTGCCAGCAGCCAAGTTAGACAGGGCAGCGAAAAACTGTTTTTT,CASSQVRQGSEKLFF
TRBV5-4,TRBJ2-5,TRBD2,.,TGTGCCAGCAGAGCACTAGCGGGAGGTCCCCAAGAGACCCAGTACTTC,CASRALAGGPQETQYF
TRBV21-1,TRBJ2-1,.,once,TGTGCCAGCAGCAAAGCGGAGACAGGTATACTAGGCGACTCCTACAATGAGCAGTTCTTC,CASSKAETGILGDSYNEQFF
TRBV10-3,TRBJ2-5,TRBD2,.,TGTGCCATAAAGACTAGCGGTGAAGAGACCCAGTACTTC,CAIKTSGEETQYF
TRBV5-1,TRBJ2-1,TRBD2,.,TGCGCCAGCAGCCTTAATGCCGGGAGGGCCGGGAATGAGCAGTTCTTC,CASSLNAGRAGNEQFF
TRBV9,TRBJ2-1,TRBD1,.,TGTGCCAGCAGCGTACAGACAGGGGTAATTGGTGAGCAGTTCTTC,CASSVQTGVIGEQFF
TRBV5-8,TRBJ1-2,TRBD1,.,TGTGCCAGCAGCTTTTTCACAGGGGGCGGCTATGGCTACACCTTC,CASSFFTGGGYGYTF
TRBV5-1,TRBJ1-2,TRBD1,.,TGCGCCAGCAGCAAAACAGGGGGCGACTATGGCTACACCTTC,CASSKTGGDYGYTF
TRBV7-9,TRBJ2-5,TRBD2,.,TGTGCCAGCAGCACAGGGACTAGCGCAGAGACCCAGTACTTC,CASSTGTSAETQYF
TRBV5-1,TRBJ1-3,TRBD1,.,TGCGCCAGCAGCACAGCCGGGACAGACGGAAACACCATATATTTT,CASSTAGTDGNTIYF
TRBV9,TRBJ1-2,.,.,TGTGCCAGCAGCGTACTGCCTACCGCCTTCTATGGCTACACCTTC,CASSVLPTAFYGYTF
TRBV4-2,TRBJ2-5,TRBD2,.,TGTGCCAGCAGCCAAGAACCGGGAGGTGGCGAGACCCAGTACTTC,CASSQEPGGGETQYF
TRBV6-4,TRBJ2-3,TRBD2,once,TGTGCCAGCAGACCCGGCAGCGGGGGGTCAGATACGCAGTATTTT,CASRPGSGGSDTQYF
TRBV29-1,TRBJ1-1,.,.,TGCAGCGTGAAGGACGGAGGAATAAACACTGAAGCTTTCTTT,CSVKDGGINTEAFF
TRBV6-6,TRBJ1-2,TRBD1,.,TGTGCCAGCAGTCCGGGGACAGGGATATATGGCTACACCTTC,CASSPGTGIYGYTF
TRBV30,TRBJ1-2,.,.,TGTGCCTGGAGTGTGGGGCAGGGTGCAACTAATGGCTACACCTTC,CAWSVGQGATNGYTF
TRBV5-4,TRBJ1-1,TRBD1,.,TGTGCCAGCAGCAAAGGACAGGGTCAAACTGAAGCTTTCTTT,CASSKGQGQTEAFF
TRBV5-4,TRBJ1-5,.,once,TGTGCCAGCAGCTTGCAGGGCAGGGGTGGCAATCAGCCCCAGCATTTT,CASSLQGRGGNQPQHF
TRBV27,TRBJ1-6,.,.,TGTGCCAGCAGACTCAATAATTCACCCCTCCACTTT,CASRLNNSPLHF
TRBV7-2,TRBJ1-1,.,.,TGTGCCATCGATCGAGCGGGAGGCACTGAAGCTTTCTTT,CAIDRAGGTEAFF
TRBV6-5,TRBJ2-1,TRBD2,.,TGTGCCACAAAGCGGGGGGCACCCTACAATGAGCAGTTCTTC,CATKRGAPYNEQFF
TRBV6-1,TRBJ2-1,.,.,TGTGCCAGCAGTGAAATCACGGGAGTGGGAAATGAGCAGTTCTTC,CASSEITGVGNEQFF
TRBV1,TRBJ2-2,.,once,TGCACCAGCAGCCAAGAGAAGGGTAGCGGGGACCACACCGGGGAGCTGTTTTTT,CTSSQEKGSGDHTGELFF
TRBV3-1/TRBV3-2,TRBJ2-1,.,.,TGTGCCAGCAGTCCCAGGGGAGGGGGAGGCAATGAGCAGTTCTTC,CASSPRGGGGNEQFF
TRBV5-1,TRBJ2-2,.,.,TGCGCCAGCAGCGGGGGCGGAAAGGCCGGGGAGCTGTTTTTT,CASSGGGKAGELFF
TRBV3-1/TRBV3-2,TRBJ1-2,TRBD1,.,TGTGCCAGCAGCCAATGGCAGGGGGCAGTCGGCTACACCTTC,CASSQWQGAVGYTF
TRBV2,TRBJ2-3,TRBD2,.,TGTGCCAGCAGCCCTAGCGGGGGACTCACAGATACGCAGTATTTT,CASSPSGGLTDTQYF
TRBV29-1,TRBJ2-5,TRBD2,.,TGCAGCGTTAGGGGTGCGGGAGCTTCAGAGACCCAGTACTTC,CSVRGAGASETQYF
TRBV9,TRBJ2-7,TRBD2,.,TGTGCCAGCAGCGTAAGCGGGGTTACTTACGAGCAGTACTTC,CASSVSGVTYEQYF
TRBV3-1/TRBV3-2,TRBJ1-5,.,.,TGTGCCAGCAGCCAAGAGTCGGGGAGGAACCAGCCCCAGCATTTT,CASSQESGRNQPQHF
TRBV2,TRBJ2-1,.,.,TGTGCCAGCAGTGTCCGGGAGTACAATGAGCAGTTCTTC,CASSVREYNEQFF
TRBV11-2,TRBJ2-5,TRBD1,.,TGTGCCAGCAGCTTAGTTTACAGGGGTCTGGAGACCCAGTACTTC,CASSLVYRGLETQYF
TRBV14,TRBJ2-1,TRBD2,.,TGTGCCAGCAGCCAAGAGGGACTAGCGGAATACAATGAGCAGTTCTTC,CASSQEGLAEYNEQFF
TRBV30,TRBJ1-2,TRBD1,.,TGTGCCTGGACGGCCCGACTGACAGGGAAGGGAGATGGCTACACCTTC,CAWTARLTGKGDGYTF
TRBV19,TRBJ2-6,TRBD2,.,TGTGCCAGTAGTATAGATCCGACTAGCGGGGGGGCTGGAGGGGCCAACGTCCTGACTTTC,CASSIDPTSGGAGGANVLTF
TRBV18,TRBJ2-3,.,.,TGTGCCAGCTCACCACAGGGGAACACAGATACGCAGTATTTT,CASSPQGNTDTQYF
TRBV27,TRBJ1-1,.,.,TGTGCCAGCAGTTTCAAAGGGACGGGAGGGCGAAACACTGAAGCTTTCTTT,CASSFKGTGGRNTEAFF
TRBV13,TRBJ2-7,TRBD2,.,TGTGCCAGCAGCCTAGGGACTAGCGGGGGGTCCCCCTACGAGCAGTACTTC,CASSLGTSGGSPYEQYF
TRBV5-1,TRBJ2-3,TRBD2,once,TGCGCCAGCAGCTCCTCCTTTAGCGGGGGCACAGATACGCAGTATTTT,CASSSSFSGGTDTQYF
TRBV29-1,TRBJ2-3,TRBD1,.,TGCAGCGTTAACAGGGGTAGGGGCACAGATACGCAGTATTTT,CSVNRGRGTDTQYF
TRBV11-3,TRBJ1-3,.,.,TGTGCCAGCAGCTTAGATTTGACAGTCAGAAACACCATATATTTT,CASSLDLTVRNTIYF
TRBV5-4,TRBJ1-1,.,.,TGTGCCAGCAGCTCGCCCCAACAGGGTCACACTGAAGCTTTCTTT,CASSSPQQGHTEAFF
TRBV6-5,TRBJ2-3,.,.,TGTGCCAGCAGCCCCGAAGGACTCTTGCATACGCAGTATTTT,CASSPEGLLHTQYF
TRBV5-6,TRBJ2-1,.,.,TGTGCCAGCAGCTTCGACTTAAGCTCCTACAATGAGCAGTTCTTC,CASSFDLSSYNEQFF
TRBV30,TRBJ2-6,TRBD1,.,TGTGCCTGGAGTGCACAGGGGGCAGGGGCCTCTGGGGCCAACGTCCTGACTTTC,CAWSAQGAGASGANVLTF